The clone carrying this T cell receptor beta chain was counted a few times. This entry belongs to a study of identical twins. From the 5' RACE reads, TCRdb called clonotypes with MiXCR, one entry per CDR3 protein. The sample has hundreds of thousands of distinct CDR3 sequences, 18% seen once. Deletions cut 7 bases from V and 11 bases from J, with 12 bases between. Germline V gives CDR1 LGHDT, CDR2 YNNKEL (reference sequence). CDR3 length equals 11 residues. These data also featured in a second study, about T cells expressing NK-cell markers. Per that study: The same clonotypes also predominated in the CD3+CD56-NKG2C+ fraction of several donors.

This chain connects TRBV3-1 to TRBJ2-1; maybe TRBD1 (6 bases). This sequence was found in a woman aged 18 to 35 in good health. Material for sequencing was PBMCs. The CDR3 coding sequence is TGTGCCAGCAAGCAGGGGATCCAGCAGTTCTTC. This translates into CASKQGIQQFF.